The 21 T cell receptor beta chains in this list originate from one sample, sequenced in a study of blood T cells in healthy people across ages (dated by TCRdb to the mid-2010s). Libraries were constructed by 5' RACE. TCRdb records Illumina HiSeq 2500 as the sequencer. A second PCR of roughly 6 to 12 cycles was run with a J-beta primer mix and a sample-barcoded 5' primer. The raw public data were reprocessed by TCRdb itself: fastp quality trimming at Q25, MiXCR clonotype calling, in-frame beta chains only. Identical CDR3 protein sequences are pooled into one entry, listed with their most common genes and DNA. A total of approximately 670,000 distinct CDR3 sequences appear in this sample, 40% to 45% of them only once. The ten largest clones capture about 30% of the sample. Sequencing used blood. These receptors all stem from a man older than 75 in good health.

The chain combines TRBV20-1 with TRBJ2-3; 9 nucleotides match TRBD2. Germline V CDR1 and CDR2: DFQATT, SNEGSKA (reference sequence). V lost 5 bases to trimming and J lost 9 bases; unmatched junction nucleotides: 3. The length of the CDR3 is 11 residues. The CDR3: CSAPLAGTQYF. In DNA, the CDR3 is TGCAGTGCTCCACTAGCGGGCACGCAGTATTTT.

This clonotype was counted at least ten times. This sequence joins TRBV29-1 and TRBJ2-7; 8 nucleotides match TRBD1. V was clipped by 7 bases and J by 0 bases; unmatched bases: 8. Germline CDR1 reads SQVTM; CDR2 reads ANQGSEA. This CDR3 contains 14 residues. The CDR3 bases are TGCAGCGCCTCGGACAGGGCTAGCTCCTACGAGCAGTACTTC. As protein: CSASDRASSYEQYF.

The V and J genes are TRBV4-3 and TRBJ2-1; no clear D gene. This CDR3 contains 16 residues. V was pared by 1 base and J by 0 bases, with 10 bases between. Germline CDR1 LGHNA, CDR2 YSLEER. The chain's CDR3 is CASSQGWRNSYNEQFF. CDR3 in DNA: TGCGCCAGCAGCCAAGGGTGGCGAAACTCCTACAATGAGCAGTTCTTC.

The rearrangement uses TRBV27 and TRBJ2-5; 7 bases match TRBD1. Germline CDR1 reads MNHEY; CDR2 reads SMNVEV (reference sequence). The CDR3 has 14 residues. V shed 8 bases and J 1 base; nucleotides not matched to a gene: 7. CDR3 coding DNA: TGTGCCAGCCGAAGGGGACAGTTCCAAGAGACCCAGTACTTC. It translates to CASRRGQFQETQYF.

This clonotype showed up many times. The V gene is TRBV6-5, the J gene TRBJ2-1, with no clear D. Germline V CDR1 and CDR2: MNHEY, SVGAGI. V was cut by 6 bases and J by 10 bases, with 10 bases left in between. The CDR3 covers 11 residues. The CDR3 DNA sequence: TGTGCCAGCAGCTCCCGGCGAGAGCAGTTCTTC. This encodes CASSSRREQFF.

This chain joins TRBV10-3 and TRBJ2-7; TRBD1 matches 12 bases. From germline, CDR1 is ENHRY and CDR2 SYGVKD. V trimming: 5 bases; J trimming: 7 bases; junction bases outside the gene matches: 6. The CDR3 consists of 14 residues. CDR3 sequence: CAISPGQGAGEQYF. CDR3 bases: TGTGCCATCAGTCCGGGACAGGGGGCGGGAGAGCAGTACTTC.

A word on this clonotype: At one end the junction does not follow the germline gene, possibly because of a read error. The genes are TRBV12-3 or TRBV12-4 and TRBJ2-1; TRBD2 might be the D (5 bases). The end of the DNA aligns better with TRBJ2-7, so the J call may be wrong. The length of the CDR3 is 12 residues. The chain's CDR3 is CTSSLDYNEQYF. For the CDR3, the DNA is TGTACCAGCAGTTTAGACTACAATGAGCAGTACTTC.

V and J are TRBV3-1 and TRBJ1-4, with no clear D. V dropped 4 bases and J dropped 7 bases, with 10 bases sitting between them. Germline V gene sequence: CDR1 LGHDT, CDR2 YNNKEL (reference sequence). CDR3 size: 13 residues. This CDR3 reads CASSLRRVEKLFF. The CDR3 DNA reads TGTGCCAGCAGCCTCCGACGGGTTGAAAAACTGTTTTTT.

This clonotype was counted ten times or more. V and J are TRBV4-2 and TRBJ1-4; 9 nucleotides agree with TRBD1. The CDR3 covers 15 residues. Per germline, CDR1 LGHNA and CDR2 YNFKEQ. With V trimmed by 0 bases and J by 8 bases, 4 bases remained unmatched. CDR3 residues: CASSQEGQGGEKLFF. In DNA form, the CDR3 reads TGTGCCAGCAGCCAAGAGGGACAGGGTGGCGAAAAACTGTTTTTT.

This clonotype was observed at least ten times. The CDR3 protein is CAISEGGRRTDTQYF. The CDR3 DNA follows: TGTGCCATCAGTGAAGGGGGGCGAAGAACAGATACGCAGTATTTT. The chain couples TRBV10-3 to TRBJ2-3, with D possibly being TRBD1 or TRBD2 (6 bases each). The V and J ends lost 3 bases and 3 bases respectively, with 13 bases between them. The length of the CDR3 is 15 residues. The germline V gene has CDR1 ENHRY and CDR2 SYGVKD.

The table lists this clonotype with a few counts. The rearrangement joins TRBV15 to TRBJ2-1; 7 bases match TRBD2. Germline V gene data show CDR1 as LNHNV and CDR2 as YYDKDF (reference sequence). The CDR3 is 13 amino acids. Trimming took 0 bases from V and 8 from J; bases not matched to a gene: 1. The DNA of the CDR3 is TGTGCCACCAGCAGAGAGCGGGAGTATGAGCAGTTCTTC. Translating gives CATSREREYEQFF.

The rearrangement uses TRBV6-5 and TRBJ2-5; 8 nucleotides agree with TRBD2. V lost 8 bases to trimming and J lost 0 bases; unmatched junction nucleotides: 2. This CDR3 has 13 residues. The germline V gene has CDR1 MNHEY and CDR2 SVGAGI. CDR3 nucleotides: TGTGCCAGCCGGGAGGGGAACCAAGAGACCCAGTACTTC. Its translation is CASREGNQETQYF.

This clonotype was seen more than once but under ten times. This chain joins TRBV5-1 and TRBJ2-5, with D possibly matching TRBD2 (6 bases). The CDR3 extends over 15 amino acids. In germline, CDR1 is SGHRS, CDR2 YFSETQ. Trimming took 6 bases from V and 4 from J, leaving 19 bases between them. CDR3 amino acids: CASTTDGMRGETQYF. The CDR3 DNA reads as TGCGCCAGCACCACCGACGGGATGCGGGGAGAGACCCAGTACTTC.

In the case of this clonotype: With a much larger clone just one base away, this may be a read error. The CDR3 coding sequence is TGTGCCAGCAGCCAGGGACAGAGCTATGGCTACACCTTC. Residues: CASSQGQSYGYTF. The rearrangement joins TRBV3-1 to TRBJ1-2, with TRBD1 matching over 7 bases. The J segment lost 4 bases and the V segment lost 3 bases, leaving 2 bases of the junction unmatched. Germline V gene lookup returns CDR1 LGHDT and CDR2 YNNKEL (reference sequence). The CDR3 has 13 amino acids.

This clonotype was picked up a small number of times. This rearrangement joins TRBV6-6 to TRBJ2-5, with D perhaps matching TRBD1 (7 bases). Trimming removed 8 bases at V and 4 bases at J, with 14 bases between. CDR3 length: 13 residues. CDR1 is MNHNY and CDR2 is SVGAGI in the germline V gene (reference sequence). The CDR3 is CASGGGTVETQYF. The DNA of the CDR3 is TGTGCCAGCGGCGGAGGGACAGTAGAGACCCAGTACTTC.

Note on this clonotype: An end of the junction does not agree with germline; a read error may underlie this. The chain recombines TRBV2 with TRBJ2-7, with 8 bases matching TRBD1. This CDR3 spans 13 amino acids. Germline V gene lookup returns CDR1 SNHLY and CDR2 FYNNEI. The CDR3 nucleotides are TGTGCCAGCATTGAATCCCGGACAGGGCAGCAGTACTTC. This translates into CASIESRTGQQYF.

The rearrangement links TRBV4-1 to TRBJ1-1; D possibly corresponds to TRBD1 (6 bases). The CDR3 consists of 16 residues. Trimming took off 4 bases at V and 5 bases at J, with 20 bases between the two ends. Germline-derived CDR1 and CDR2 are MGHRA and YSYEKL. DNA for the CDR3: TGCGCCAGCAGCCCGGGTAGAGGGGGGAGAAGTACTGAAGCTTTCTTT. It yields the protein CASSPGRGGRSTEAFF.

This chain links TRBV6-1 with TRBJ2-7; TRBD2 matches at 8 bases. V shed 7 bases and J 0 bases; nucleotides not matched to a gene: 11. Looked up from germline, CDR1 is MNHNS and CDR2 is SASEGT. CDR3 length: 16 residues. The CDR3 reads CASKAVSGGSSYEQYF. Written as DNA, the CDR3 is TGTGCCAGCAAGGCCGTAAGCGGGGGCTCCTCCTACGAGCAGTACTTC.

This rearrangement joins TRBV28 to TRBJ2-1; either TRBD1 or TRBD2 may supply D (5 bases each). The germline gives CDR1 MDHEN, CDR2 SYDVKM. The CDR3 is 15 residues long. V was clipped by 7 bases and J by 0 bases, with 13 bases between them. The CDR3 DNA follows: TGTGCCAGCAAAATACGGGGCGACTCCTACAATGAGCAGTTCTTC. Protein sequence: CASKIRGDSYNEQFF.

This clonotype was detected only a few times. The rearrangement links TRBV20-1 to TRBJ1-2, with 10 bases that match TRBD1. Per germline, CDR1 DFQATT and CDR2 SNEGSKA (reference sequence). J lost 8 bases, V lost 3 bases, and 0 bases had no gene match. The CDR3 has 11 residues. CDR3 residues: CSARGQGGYTF. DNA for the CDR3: TGCAGTGCTAGGGGACAGGGGGGCTACACCTTC.

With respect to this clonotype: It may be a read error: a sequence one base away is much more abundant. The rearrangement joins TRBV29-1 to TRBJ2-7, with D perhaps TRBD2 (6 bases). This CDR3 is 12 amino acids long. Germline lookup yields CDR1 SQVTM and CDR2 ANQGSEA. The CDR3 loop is CNVPSGESKQYF. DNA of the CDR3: TGCAACGTTCCCTCGGGAGAGTCAAAGCAGTACTTC.